Below, 23 T cell receptor beta chains from the same sample are listed, as sequenced in a study of OX40 agonist ivuxolimab in advanced cancers. Library creation used the immunoSEQ multiplex PCR assay. TCRdb carries this immuneACCESS record with in-frame sequences only. Its versions omit some clonotypes, under half of them owing to an unresolved V gene in the studies checked, with the rest unexplained. The sample data list about 82,000 clones, and roughly nine tenths of these were observed just once. The ten largest account for over 2% of the sample. The sequences come from CD4+ or CD8+ T cells sorted from blood, collected in a trial of the OX40 agonist ivuxolimab. These receptors all come from an adult with an advanced solid tumor such as melanoma, head and neck, liver or kidney cancer.

The V gene is TRBV18, the J gene TRBJ2-7; a weak D match, TRBD2 (6 bases). This CDR3 spans 17 amino acids. CDR1 is KGHSH and CDR2 is LQKENI in the germline V gene. Trimming pared 1 base from V and 3 bases from J, leaving 19 bases between. CDR3 bases: TGTGCCAGCTCACCACTAGCCCCCAGCGGGCGTTACTACGAGCAGTACTTC. Translating it yields CASSPLAPSGRYYEQYF. Using reference TRBV18 and TRBJ2-7 for the parts outside the CDR3, the full variable domain is NAGVMQNPRHLVRRRGQEARLRCSPMKGHSHVYWYRQLPEEGLKFMVYLQKENIIDESGMPKERFSAEFPKEGPSILRIQQVVRGDSAAYFCASSPLAPSGRYYEQYFGPGTRLTVT.

The chain recombines TRBV10-3 with TRBJ1-4; no clear D. CDR3 length: 15 amino acids. Per the germline V gene, CDR1 is ENHRY and CDR2 is SYGVKD. V lost 0 bases, J lost 4 bases, and 9 bases lay in between. The CDR3 bases are TGTGCCATCAGTGAGTCGAAGGGCTTTAATGAAAAACTGTTTTTT. Protein product: CAISESKGFNEKLFF.

The J gene is TRBJ1-4, the V gene TRBV27; 7 bases are a match to TRBD1. Germline V gives CDR1 MNHEY, CDR2 SMNVEV (reference sequence). This CDR3 has 17 amino acids. The V and J ends lost 5 bases and 0 bases, in that order; junction bases with no gene match: 9. The CDR3 coding sequence is TGTGCCAGCAGTGCCCGTGGGAGGGGGCCAACTAATGAAAAACTGTTTTTT. Translating gives CASSARGRGPTNEKLFF.

This chain uses TRBV28 with TRBJ2-7; maybe TRBD2 (6 bases). Germline CDR1 MDHEN, CDR2 SYDVKM. The CDR3 covers 13 residues. V lost 4 bases and J 7 bases, leaving 14 bases between the germline ends. CDR3 DNA: TGTGCCAGCAGTTCCGGGAGCGTTGGTGAGCAGTACTTC. Protein product: CASSSGSVGEQYF.

This chain connects TRBV21-1 to TRBJ1-2; the table's D call, TRBD1, has no DNA check behind it. TRBV21-1 is an annotated pseudogene. The CDR3 is 14 residues long. In nucleotides, the CDR3 is TGTGCCAGCCGTAAACAGGGGATAGACTATGGCTACACCTTC. Translating it yields CASRKQGIDYGYTF.

This chain connects TRBV27 to TRBJ2-2; a possible D gene is TRBD2 (6 bases). The ends were cut back, 3 bases at V and 0 bases at J, with 8 bases in the middle. The length of the CDR3 is 15 residues. Germline V lookup: CDR1 MNHEY, CDR2 SMNVEV (reference sequence). The DNA of the CDR3 is TGTGCCAGCAGTTTTAGCGGTTCGAACACCGGGGAGCTGTTTTTT. Translated, it gives CASSFSGSNTGELFF.

This clone appeared a few times. The V and J genes are TRBV2 and TRBJ1-5; D unresolved. Deletions cut 5 bases from V and 0 bases from J, with 14 bases between. This CDR3 comprises 16 residues. CDR1 SNHLY and CDR2 FYNNEI come from the germline V gene. The CDR3 loop is CASSFLGGDSNQPQHF. DNA of the CDR3: TGTGCCAGCAGTTTCCTGGGAGGCGATAGCAATCAGCCCCAGCATTTT. The full variable domain, its missing parts supplied by reference TRBV2 and TRBJ1-5, is EPEVTQTPSHQVTQMGQEVILRCVPISNHLYFYWYRQILGQKVEFLVSFYNNEISEKSEIFDDQFSVERPDGSNFTLKIRSTKLEDSAMYFCASSFLGGDSNQPQHFGDGTRLSIL.

This clone was seen only a few times. The chain joins TRBV11-3 to TRBJ2-1; 9 bases align to TRBD2. CDR3 size: 20 residues. The germline V gene encodes CDR1 SGHNT and CDR2 YENEEA. J gave up 7 bases and V 4 bases, and 23 bases lay outside the gene matches. CDR3: CASSWDPIDLAGTMGNEQFF. The CDR3 region has the DNA TGTGCCAGCAGCTGGGATCCAATCGATCTAGCGGGAACTATGGGGAATGAGCAGTTCTTC.

CDR3 sequence reads: CASSQLSMTSGPETQYF. In nucleotides, the CDR3 is TGCGCCAGCAGCCAACTTAGCATGACTAGCGGCCCAGAGACCCAGTACTTC. This sequence joins TRBV4-1 and TRBJ2-5; 9 nucleotides line up with TRBD2. Per the germline V gene, CDR1 is MGHRA and CDR2 is YSYEKL. This CDR3 has 17 amino acids. With 2 bases clipped from V and 4 bases from J, the junction kept 11 bases outside the gene matches.

This rearrangement joins TRBV10-1 to TRBJ1-1; the D is unclear. The CDR3 runs to 15 residues. V lost 6 bases, J lost 1 base, and 15 bases lay in between. Per the germline V gene, CDR1 is WNHNN and CDR2 is SYGVQD (reference sequence). The CDR3 DNA is TGCGCCAGCAGCCCCGCGGACGGACCGAACACTGAAGCTTTCTTT. It specifies CASSPADGPNTEAFF.

The gene calls are TRBV6-8 and TRBJ1-4; TRBD1 agrees at 7 bases. V shed 2 bases, J shed 1 base, and the junction held 13 bases outside the gene matches. CDR3 length: 19 residues. CDR1 is MNHGY, CDR2 SAAAGT, per germline. The CDR3 DNA is TGTGCCAGCAGTTACCCTCACAGGGGATGGTTAGGAACTAATGAAAAACTGTTTTTT. This codes for CASSYPHRGWLGTNEKLFF.

This rearrangement joins TRBV5-1 to TRBJ1-1, with no clear D. CDR1 is SGHRS, CDR2 YFSETQ, per germline. The V and J ends lost 0 bases and 6 bases respectively, with 12 bases between them. This CDR3 spans 14 amino acids. The CDR3 region is CASSLGQEFAEAFF. The CDR3 bases are TGCGCCAGCAGCTTGGGTCAGGAGTTCGCTGAAGCTTTCTTT.

This clone has just a few counts. The chain is built from TRBV2 and TRBJ2-7; D call uncertain. The CDR3 covers 14 residues. V lost 4 bases to trimming and J lost 7 bases, with 17 bases between them. Germline CDR1 SNHLY, CDR2 FYNNEI. The CDR3 nucleotides read TGTGCCAGCAGTGCTGGCGGCTCTACTGAGGAGCAGTACTTC. Translating it yields CASSAGGSTEEQYF. Full variable domain (outside the CDR3, taken from reference TRBV2 and TRBJ2-7): EPEVTQTPSHQVTQMGQEVILRCVPISNHLYFYWYRQILGQKVEFLVSFYNNEISEKSEIFDDQFSVERPDGSNFTLKIRSTKLEDSAMYFCASSAGGSTEEQYFGPGTRLTVT.

The rearrangement joins TRBV30 to TRBJ2-7, with D possibly being TRBD2 (7 bases). The CDR3 extends over 15 amino acids. Germline loops: CDR1 GTSNPN, CDR2 SVGIG (reference sequence). Trimming pared 3 bases from V and 4 bases from J, leaving 19 bases between. The CDR3 coding sequence is TGTGCCTGGAGGGCCGGCCATCGGGGGGCTTACGAGCAGTACTTC. Residues: CAWRAGHRGAYEQYF.

The V gene is TRBV18, the J gene TRBJ2-1, with 9 positions matching TRBD1. The V gene's germline CDR1 is KGHSH and CDR2 LQKENI. This CDR3 comprises 16 residues. V dropped 2 bases and J dropped 1; count of bases not matched to a gene: 3. CDR3 DNA: TGTGCCAGCTCACCAGCAGGACAGGGGTCCTACAATGAGCAGTTCTTC. This sequence encodes CASSPAGQGSYNEQFF.

The chain recombines TRBV5-1 with TRBJ2-7; D possibly corresponds to TRBD2 (6 bases). V lost 2 bases and J lost 3, with 12 bases in between. CDR1 is SGHRS, CDR2 YFSETQ, per germline. This CDR3 is built from 14 residues. In DNA form, the CDR3 reads TGCGCCAGCAGCTTCGGTCCGGGGGACTACGAGCAGTACTTC. The encoded protein is CASSFGPGDYEQYF.

This chain uses TRBV11-3 with TRBJ2-7; D unresolved. Germline V lookup: CDR1 SGHNT, CDR2 YENEEA. The CDR3 is 12 residues long. V was shortened by 2 bases and J by 0 bases, with 2 bases between the two germline ends. The CDR3 nucleotides read TGTGCCAGCAGCTTAATCTCCTACGAGCAGTACTTC. It is translated as CASSLISYEQYF.

V usage is TRBV5-1 and J usage is TRBJ2-5, with D hard to call. Between the trimmed V and J ends, which lost 0 bases and 5 bases, there was a span of 11 bases. In germline, CDR1 is SGHRS, CDR2 YFSETQ. The CDR3 is 14 residues long. DNA of the CDR3: TGCGCCAGCAGCTTGGGCGCCCCGAAGGAGACCCAGTACTTC. It specifies CASSLGAPKETQYF.

The chain employs TRBV5-4 and TRBJ2-1; 9 bases fit TRBD2. CDR1 and CDR2 (germline): SGHNT, YYREEE (reference sequence). The CDR3 runs 13 residues. V lost 6 bases and J lost 8; bases outside the gene matches: 6. CDR3 coding DNA: TGTGCCAGCATTAATAGCGGGAGTGATGAGCAGTTCTTC. Translated: CASINSGSDEQFF. Full variable domain (rest looked up from reference TRBV5-4 and TRBJ2-1): ETGVTQSPTHLIKTRGQQVTLRCSSQSGHNTVSWYQQALGQGPQFIFQYYREEENGRGNFPPRFSGLQFPNYSSELNVNALELDDSALYLCASINSGSDEQFFGPGTRLTVL.

The chain joins TRBV5-1 to TRBJ2-5; TRBD1 agrees at 9 bases. Germline CDR1 is SGHRS and CDR2 is YFSETQ. The CDR3 is 14 amino acids. The ends lost 1 base at V and 5 bases at J; junction bases unmatched: 3. CDR3 amino acids: CASSLTGGGETQYF. The CDR3 DNA reads as TGCGCCAGCAGCTTGACAGGGGGCGGTGAGACCCAGTACTTC.

The chain recombines TRBV9 with TRBJ2-2; no clear D. The CDR3 sequence is 15 residues long. The ends were cut back, 4 bases at V and 1 base at J, with 11 bases in the middle. The V gene's germline CDR1 is SGDLS and CDR2 YYNGEE. This CDR3 is CASSFTGLNTGELFF. The CDR3 DNA is TGTGCCAGCAGCTTTACGGGTTTGAACACCGGGGAGCTGTTTTTT.

The gene calls are TRBV27 and TRBJ1-4; maybe TRBD1 (5 bases). The CDR3 totals 14 residues. The V gene's germline CDR1 is MNHEY and CDR2 SMNVEV (reference sequence). Trimming took off 8 bases at V and 7 bases at J, with 17 bases between the two ends. The CDR3 here is CASGPNVGGEKLFF. DNA of the CDR3: TGTGCCAGCGGACCCAACGTGGGGGGTGAAAAACTGTTTTTT. The full variable domain, rest sourced from reference TRBV27 and TRBJ1-4, is EAQVTQNPRYLITVTGKKLTVTCSQNMNHEYMSWYRQDPGLGLRQIYYSMNVEVTDKGDVPEGYKVSRKEKRNFPLILESPSPNQTSLYFCASGPNVGGEKLFFGSGTQLSVL.

The chain joins TRBV28 to TRBJ2-3; 7 bases align to TRBD1. The CDR3 totals 12 residues. The junction had 6 bases not matched to a gene; V was cut back by 7 bases and J by 8 bases. Germline-derived CDR1 and CDR2 are MDHEN and SYDVKM. CDR3 DNA: TGTGCCAGCAAACGAGAGGGGGCTACGCAGTATTTT. Translating it yields CASKREGATQYF.